These 16 T cell receptor beta chains were all obtained from the same sample, sequenced in a study of blood T cells in healthy people across ages (dated by TCRdb to about 2015). Libraries were built with 5' RACE. The instrument was an Illumina HiSeq 2500. A second roughly 6 to 11 cycle PCR used a sample-barcoded 5' primer and a J-beta primer mix. The public reads were run again by TCRdb, first through fastp at Q25 and then through MiXCR, and only productive beta chains were kept. CDR3 protein duplicates are merged, each entry listing the most common genes and DNA. Here the sample has roughly 930,000 distinct CDR3 sequences; 40% to 60% occur a single time. Around 15% of the sample is held by the ten biggest clonotypes. The sample taken for sequencing was blood. All receptors derive from a man aged 25-45 years in good health.

This clonotype was picked up a small number of times. This chain connects TRBV28 to TRBJ2-1; D is possibly TRBD2 (6 bases). The CDR3 spans 12 residues. V shed 4 bases and J shed 8 bases, with 9 bases lying between them. Germline V gene lookup returns CDR1 MDHEN and CDR2 SYDVKM. CDR3 sequence (DNA): TGTGCCAGCAGTTCGGGACTCCATGAGCAGTTCTTC. Its protein is CASSSGLHEQFF.

The chain joins TRBV27 to TRBJ1-2; possible D gene TRBD1, 6 bases. The length of the CDR3 is 16 residues. Trimming took 5 bases from V and 0 from J, leaving 16 bases between them. Germline V gives CDR1 MNHEY, CDR2 SMNVEV (reference sequence). CDR3 sequence (DNA): TGTGCCAGCAGTCCGCCCTTGGGGGCGACTAACTATGGCTACACCTTC. Protein: CASSPPLGATNYGYTF.

The J gene is TRBJ1-1, the V gene TRBV20-1; tentatively, D is TRBD1 (5 bases). The CDR3 runs to 11 residues. Trimming left V 5 bases short and J 7 bases short, with 11 bases between. Per germline, CDR1 DFQATT and CDR2 SNEGSKA (reference sequence). The CDR3 region is CSARRGGEAFF. CDR3 nucleotides: TGCAGTGCTCGCCGCGGGGGTGAAGCTTTCTTT.

This clonotype was observed a handful of times. This rearrangement joins TRBV12-3 or TRBV12-4 to TRBJ2-1; D gene uncertain. The V and J ends lost 3 bases and 8 bases respectively, with 11 bases between them. The CDR3 sequence is 13 residues long. CDR3 amino acids: CASSFARWDEQFF. CDR3 nucleotides: TGTGCCAGCAGTTTTGCTAGATGGGATGAGCAGTTCTTC.

This clonotype was recorded many times. This chain links TRBV20-1 with TRBJ2-1; 14 nucleotides match TRBD2. There are 14 residues in the CDR3. V trimming: 3 bases; J trimming: 8 bases; junction bases outside the gene matches: 3. From germline, CDR1 is DFQATT and CDR2 SNEGSKA (reference sequence). CDR3 coding DNA: TGCAGTGCTAGTGGGACTAGCGGGGGTTATGAGCAGTTCTTC. Its translation is CSASGTSGGYEQFF.

The J gene is TRBJ2-5, the V gene TRBV4-1, with 10 bases aligning to TRBD2. Looked up from germline, CDR1 is MGHRA and CDR2 is YSYEKL. The CDR3 is 19 amino acids. J was trimmed by 5 bases and V by 4 bases; bases with no gene match: 19. CDR3: CASSPLGPASGSGRETQYF. The CDR3 DNA follows: TGCGCCAGCAGCCCTCTGGGGCCAGCTAGCGGGAGTGGTCGGGAGACCCAGTACTTC.

The rearrangement uses TRBV3-1 and TRBJ1-2; no definite D call. Trimming took 4 bases from V and 1 from J, leaving 10 bases between them. The V gene's germline CDR1 is LGHDT and CDR2 YNNKEL (reference sequence). The CDR3 totals 14 residues. CDR3 residues: CASSPAWGNYGYTF. In DNA, the CDR3 is TGTGCCAGCAGCCCAGCATGGGGTAACTATGGCTACACCTTC.

The chain has TRBV7-9 and TRBJ2-7; D perhaps matches TRBD2 (6 bases). There are 16 residues in the CDR3. V was pared by 1 base and J by 3 bases, with 16 bases between. CDR1 is SEHNR and CDR2 is FQNEAQ in the germline V gene (reference sequence). CDR3 region: CASSLVGRGNNYEQYF. CDR3 nucleotides: TGTGCCAGCAGCTTAGTAGGGCGGGGAAATAACTACGAGCAGTACTTC.

CDR3 nucleotide sequence: TGTGCCAGCAACCGCGCAGCTGAGCAGTTCTTC. It encodes CASNRAAEQFF. The chain links TRBV5-6 to TRBJ2-1; D gene unclear. The V gene lost 6 bases and the J gene lost 9 bases, with 10 bases spanning the gap. The CDR3 totals 11 residues. The germline CDR1 and CDR2 sequences are SGHDT and YYEEEE. Together with reference TRBV5-6 and TRBJ2-1, the CDR3 gives the full variable domain: DAGVTQSPTHLIKTRGQQVTLRCSPKSGHDTVSWYQQALGQGPQFIFQYYEEEERQRGNFPDRFSGHQFPNYSSELNVNALLLGDSALYLCASNRAAEQFFGPGTRLTVL.

The J gene is TRBJ2-6, the V gene TRBV5-1; 8 bases align to TRBD2. The CDR3 runs to 17 residues. After removal of 4 bases from V and 2 bases from J, the junction contained 8 bases not matched to a gene. Germline values: CDR1 SGHRS, CDR2 YFSETQ. This CDR3 reads CASSPGGGRPGANVLTF. DNA of the CDR3: TGCGCCAGCAGCCCTGGCGGGGGGCGTCCTGGGGCCAACGTCCTGACTTTC.

The CDR3 loop reads CASLKAGNNEQFF. For the CDR3, the DNA is TGTGCCAGCCTTAAAGCGGGTAACAATGAGCAGTTCTTC. The chain joins TRBV28 to TRBJ2-1; weak D call: TRBD2 (6 bases). Trimming removed 8 bases from V and 5 bases from J, with 13 bases in between. This CDR3 is built from 13 residues. CDR1 is MDHEN and CDR2 is SYDVKM in the germline V gene.

In this sample, this clonotype turned up a few times. In DNA form, the CDR3 reads TGTGCCAGCAGTTTTTGGACTTTTACTAGCACAGATACGCAGTATTTT. It codes for CASSFWTFTSTDTQYF. The chain employs TRBV28 and TRBJ2-3, with a weak D call TRBD2 (5 bases). V was clipped by 3 bases and J by 0 bases, with 13 bases between them. The germline V gene encodes CDR1 MDHEN and CDR2 SYDVKM. The CDR3 extends over 16 amino acids.

The chain joins TRBV12-3 or TRBV12-4 to TRBJ2-2; TRBD1 or TRBD2 may be the D gene (5 bases each). The ends were cut back, 6 bases at V and 1 base at J, with 21 bases in the middle. The CDR3 spans 18 residues. DNA of the CDR3: TGTGCCAGCAGGGGACCAAGCTTGCAGGGTGTGAACACCGGGGAGCTGTTTTTT. The encoded protein is CASRGPSLQGVNTGELFF.

This clonotype was recorded once. The V call is TRBV15, the J call TRBJ2-1; possible D gene TRBD2, 5 bases. The germline V gene has CDR1 LNHNV and CDR2 YYDKDF (reference sequence). V lost 4 bases and J lost 5, with 18 bases in between. The CDR3 contains 16 residues. CDR3 nucleotides: TGTGCCACCAGCAAAGATCCCCGGCGGGTCCACAATGAGCAGTTCTTC. It translates to CATSKDPRRVHNEQFF.

This clonotype was counted ten times or more. The gene calls are TRBV29-1 and TRBJ1-2; D may be TRBD1 (5 bases). V lost 0 bases and J lost 4, with 15 bases in between. The CDR3 is 15 amino acids. CDR1 and CDR2 (germline): SQVTM, ANQGSEA. CDR3: CSVEDPAGWIYGYTF. CDR3 DNA sequence: TGCAGCGTTGAAGATCCGGCAGGGTGGATCTATGGCTACACCTTC.

The chain uses TRBV7-2 and TRBJ2-7, with TRBD1 as a possible D gene (5 bases). Looked up from germline, CDR1 is SGHTA and CDR2 is FQGNSA. Trimming left V 1 base short and J 4 bases short, with 8 bases between. The CDR3 extends over 13 amino acids. CDR3 in DNA: TGTGCCAGCAGCTTAGTGGGGCGGTACGAGCAGTACTTC. Protein product: CASSLVGRYEQYF.